There are a few counts of the clone carrying this TCR beta chain. The data belong to a study of identical twins. The germline CDR1 and CDR2 sequences are LGHNA and YNFKEQ. This CDR3 has 16 residues. V dropped 0 bases and J dropped 8; count of bases not matched to a gene: 12. TCRdb redid the calling of the 5' RACE reads with MiXCR, one entry per CDR3 protein. The table records around 1.7 million distinct CDR3 sequences, about 30% of them present only once. The sequence derives from a newborn girl in good health. Specimen: cord blood. The chain employs TRBV4-2 and TRBJ1-2; 7 bases agree with TRBD1. The CDR3 sequence: CASSQDRGTARGGYTF. CDR3 DNA: TGTGCCAGCAGCCAAGATCGTGGGACAGCGAGAGGGGGCTACACCTTC.